This T cell receptor beta chain was sequenced during a study of cytomegalovirus exposure and HLA in healthy donors. Primers for the PCR totalled 60 Vbeta and 13 Jbeta. Sequencing was performed with immunoSEQ multiplex PCR; in TCRdb, only in-frame clones are kept and a portion is missing. The repertoire includes about 150,000 clones, about 64% of them detected once, and almost 4.5% sits in the top ten. V was shortened by 3 bases and J by 8 bases, with 12 bases between the two germline ends. The CDR3 is 13 amino acids. The germline V gene encodes CDR1 MNHEY and CDR2 SMNVEV (reference sequence). Findings and limits, study-wide: Later analysis reportedly placed an Asian-associated ancestry cluster below the roughly 630-donor mean in N-insertions. The study labeled 164 TCR beta chains cytomegalovirus-associated. For TCR beta chains, V- and J-gene trimming was later linked to a missense DCLRE1C variant. High specificity and sensitivity for cytomegalovirus status were reported for the classifier.

Regarding this clone: Antigen specificity is unknown.

Sequenced material: PBMCs. The sequence was obtained from a man in his sixties in good health and CMV-seronegative. The chain is built from TRBV27 and TRBJ2-3; the D is unclear. The CDR3 region is CASSLRLQGTQYF. The CDR3 DNA sequence: TGTGCCAGCAGTTTGAGGCTACAAGGTACGCAGTATTTT.